This T cell receptor (beta chain) was sequenced during a study of cytomegalovirus exposure and HLA in healthy donors. Germline assignment: CDR1 SGHRS and CDR2 YFSETQ. The CDR3 is 16 residues long. Unmatched junction bases numbered 11, after V lost 4 bases and J lost 7 bases. This clone was detected a few times. No antigen is known for it. With 60 Vbeta and 13 Jbeta primers, the PCR was carried out. Method: immunoSEQ multiplex PCR; TCRdb's copy keeps in-frame clones and lacks some. The sample has 130,000 to 150,000 clones; over 8% are singletons. Notes on the study in general: CMV serostatus was the sole immune exposure information available.

Input material: PBMCs. The rearrangement uses TRBV5-1 and TRBJ2-2, with TRBD1 identical over 9 bases. The receptor's source is a male donor in good health and CMV-seronegative. The DNA of the CDR3 is TGCGCCAGCAGCCGTACATGGACAGGGGAGAACGGGGAGCTGTTTTTT. Translation gives CASSRTWTGENGELFF.